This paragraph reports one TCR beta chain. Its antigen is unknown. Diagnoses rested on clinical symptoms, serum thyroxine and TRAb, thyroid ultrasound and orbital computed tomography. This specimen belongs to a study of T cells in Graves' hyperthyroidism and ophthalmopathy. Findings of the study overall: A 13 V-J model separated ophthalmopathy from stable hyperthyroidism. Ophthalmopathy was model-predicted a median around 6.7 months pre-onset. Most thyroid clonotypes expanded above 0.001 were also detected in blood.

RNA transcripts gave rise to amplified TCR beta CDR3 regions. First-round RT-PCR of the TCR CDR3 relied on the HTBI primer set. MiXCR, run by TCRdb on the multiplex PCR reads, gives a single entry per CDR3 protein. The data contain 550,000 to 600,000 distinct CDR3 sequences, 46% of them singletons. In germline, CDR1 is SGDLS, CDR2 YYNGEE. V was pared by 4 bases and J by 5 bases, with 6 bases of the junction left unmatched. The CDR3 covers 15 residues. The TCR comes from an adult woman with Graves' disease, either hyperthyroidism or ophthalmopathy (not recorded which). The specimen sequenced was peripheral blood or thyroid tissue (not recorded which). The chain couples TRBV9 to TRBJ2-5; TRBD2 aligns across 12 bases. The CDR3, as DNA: TGTGCCAGCAGCCCAAAGACTAGCGGGAGTGAGACCCAGTACTTC. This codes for CASSPKTSGSETQYF.